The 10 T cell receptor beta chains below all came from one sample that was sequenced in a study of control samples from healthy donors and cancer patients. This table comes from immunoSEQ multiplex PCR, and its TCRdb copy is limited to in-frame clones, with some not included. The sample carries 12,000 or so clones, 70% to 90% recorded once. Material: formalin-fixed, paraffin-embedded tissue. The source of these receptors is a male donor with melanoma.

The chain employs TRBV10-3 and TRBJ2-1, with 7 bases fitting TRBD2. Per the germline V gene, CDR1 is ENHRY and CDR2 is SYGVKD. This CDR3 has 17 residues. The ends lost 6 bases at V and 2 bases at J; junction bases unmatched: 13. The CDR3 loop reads CAISLRERDHPYNEQFF. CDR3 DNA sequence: TGTGCCATCAGCCTAAGGGAGCGGGATCACCCCTACAATGAGCAGTTCTTC.

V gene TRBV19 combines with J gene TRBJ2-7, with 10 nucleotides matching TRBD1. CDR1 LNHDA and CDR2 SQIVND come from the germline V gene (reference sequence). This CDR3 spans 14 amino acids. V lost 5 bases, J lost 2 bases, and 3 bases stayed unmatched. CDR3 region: CASSATGGTYEQYF. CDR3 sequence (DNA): TGTGCCAGTAGTGCGACAGGGGGCACCTACGAGCAGTACTTC.

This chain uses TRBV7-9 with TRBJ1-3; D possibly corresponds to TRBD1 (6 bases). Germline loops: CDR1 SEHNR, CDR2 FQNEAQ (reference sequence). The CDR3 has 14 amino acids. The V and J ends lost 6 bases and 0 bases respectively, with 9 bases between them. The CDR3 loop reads CASSRQDSGNTIYF. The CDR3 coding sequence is TGTGCCAGCAGTCGACAGGACTCTGGAAACACCATATATTTT. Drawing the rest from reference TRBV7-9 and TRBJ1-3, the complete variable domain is DTGVSQNPRHKITKRGQNVTFRCDPISEHNRLYWYRQTLGQGPEFLTYFQNEAQLEKSRLLSDRFSAERPKGSFSTLEIQRTEQGDSAMYLCASSRQDSGNTIYFGEGSWLTVV.

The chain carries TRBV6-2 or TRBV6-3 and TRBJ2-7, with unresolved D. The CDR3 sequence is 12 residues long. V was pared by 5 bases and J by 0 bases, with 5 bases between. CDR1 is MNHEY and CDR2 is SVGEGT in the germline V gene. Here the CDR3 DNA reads TGTGCCAGCAGTCCGAGCTCCTACGAGCAGTACTTC. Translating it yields CASSPSSYEQYF.

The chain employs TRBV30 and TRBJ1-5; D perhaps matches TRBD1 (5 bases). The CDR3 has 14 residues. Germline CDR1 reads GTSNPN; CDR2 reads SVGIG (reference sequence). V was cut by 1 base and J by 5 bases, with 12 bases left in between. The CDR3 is CAWSAGRRDQPQHF. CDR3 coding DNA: TGTGCCTGGAGTGCAGGGAGAAGGGATCAGCCCCAGCATTTT.

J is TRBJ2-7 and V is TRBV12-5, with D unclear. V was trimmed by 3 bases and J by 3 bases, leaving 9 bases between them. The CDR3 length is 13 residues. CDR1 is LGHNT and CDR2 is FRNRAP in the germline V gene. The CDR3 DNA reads TGTGCTAGTGGTTTAGACTCGGACTACGAGCAGTACGTC. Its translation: CASGLDSDYEQYV.

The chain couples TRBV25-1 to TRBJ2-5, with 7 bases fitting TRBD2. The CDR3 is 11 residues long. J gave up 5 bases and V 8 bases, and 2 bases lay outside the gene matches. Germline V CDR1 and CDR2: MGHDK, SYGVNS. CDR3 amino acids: CASSGGETQYF. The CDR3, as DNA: TGTGCCAGCTCCGGGGGGGAGACCCAGTACTTC.

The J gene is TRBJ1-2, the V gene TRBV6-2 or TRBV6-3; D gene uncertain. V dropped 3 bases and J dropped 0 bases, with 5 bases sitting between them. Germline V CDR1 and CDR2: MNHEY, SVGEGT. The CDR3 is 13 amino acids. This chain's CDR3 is CASSYLSNYGYTF. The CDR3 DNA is TGTGCCAGCAGTTATCTCTCTAACTATGGCTACACCTTC.

Written as DNA, the CDR3 is TGTGCCAGTAGTATTGGCTATGGCTACACCTTC. Protein: CASSIGYGYTF. This rearrangement joins TRBV19 to TRBJ1-2; D unresolved. Trimming left V 3 bases short and J 4 bases short, with 3 bases between. The CDR3 has 11 amino acids. Germline V CDR1 and CDR2: LNHDA, SQIVND (reference sequence).

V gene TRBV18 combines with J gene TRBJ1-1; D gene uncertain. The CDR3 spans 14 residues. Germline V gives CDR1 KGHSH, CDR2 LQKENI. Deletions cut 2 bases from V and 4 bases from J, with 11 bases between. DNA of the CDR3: TGTGCCAGCTCACCAACGGGCTACGGCACTGAAGCTTTCTTT. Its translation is CASSPTGYGTEAFF.